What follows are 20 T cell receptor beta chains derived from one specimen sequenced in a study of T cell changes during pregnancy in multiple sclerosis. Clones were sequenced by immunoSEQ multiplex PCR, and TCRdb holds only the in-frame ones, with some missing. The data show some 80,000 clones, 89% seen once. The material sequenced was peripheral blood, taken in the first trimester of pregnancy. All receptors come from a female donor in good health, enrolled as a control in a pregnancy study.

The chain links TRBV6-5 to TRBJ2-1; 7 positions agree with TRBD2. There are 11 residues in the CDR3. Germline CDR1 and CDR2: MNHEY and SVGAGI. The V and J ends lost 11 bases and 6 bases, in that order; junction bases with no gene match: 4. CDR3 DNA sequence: TGTGCCGCTACGGGGGGCAATGAGCAGTTCTTC. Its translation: CAATGGNEQFF.

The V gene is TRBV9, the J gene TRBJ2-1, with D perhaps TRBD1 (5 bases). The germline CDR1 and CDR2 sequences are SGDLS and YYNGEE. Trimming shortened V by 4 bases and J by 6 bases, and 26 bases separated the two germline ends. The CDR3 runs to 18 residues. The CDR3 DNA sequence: TGTGCCAGCAGCCACCCGTTCGCGCCACAGGCCACGGGCAATGAGCAGTTCTTC. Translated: CASSHPFAPQATGNEQFF.

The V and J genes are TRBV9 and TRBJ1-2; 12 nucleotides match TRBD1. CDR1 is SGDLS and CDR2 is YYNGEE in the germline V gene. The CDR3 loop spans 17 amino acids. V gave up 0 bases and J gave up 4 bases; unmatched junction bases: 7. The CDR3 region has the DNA TGTGCCAGCAGCGTAGATTTGGGGACAGGGGGCGCCTATGGCTACACCTTC. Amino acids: CASSVDLGTGGAYGYTF.

The chain's CDR3 is CASSLAPGLTDTQYF. Written as DNA, the CDR3 is TGCGCCAGCAGCTTGGCTCCCGGACTCACAGATACGCAGTATTTT. The chain links TRBV5-1 to TRBJ2-3; possible D gene TRBD2, 5 bases. Trimming took off 0 bases at V and 2 bases at J, with 10 bases between the two ends. CDR1 SGHRS and CDR2 YFSETQ come from the germline V gene. The length of the CDR3 is 15 residues.

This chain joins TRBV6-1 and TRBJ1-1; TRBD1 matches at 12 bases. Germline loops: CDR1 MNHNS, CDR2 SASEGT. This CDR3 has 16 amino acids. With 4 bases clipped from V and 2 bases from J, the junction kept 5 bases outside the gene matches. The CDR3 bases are TGTGCCAGCAGTGGAGGGACAGGGGGCGTAAACACTGAAGCTTTCTTT. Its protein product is CASSGGTGGVNTEAFF.

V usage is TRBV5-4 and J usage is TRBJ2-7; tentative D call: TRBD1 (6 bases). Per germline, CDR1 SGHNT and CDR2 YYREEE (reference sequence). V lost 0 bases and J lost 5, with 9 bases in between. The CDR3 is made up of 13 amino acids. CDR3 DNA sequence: TGTGCCAGCAGCTTGGACAGGGCCGACGAGCAGTACTTC. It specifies CASSLDRADEQYF.

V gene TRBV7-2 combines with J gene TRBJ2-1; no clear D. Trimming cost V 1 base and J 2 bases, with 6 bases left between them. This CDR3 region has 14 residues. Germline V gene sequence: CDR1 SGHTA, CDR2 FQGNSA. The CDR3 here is CASSLERTYNEQFF. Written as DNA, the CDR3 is TGTGCCAGCAGCTTAGAGAGGACCTACAATGAGCAGTTCTTC.

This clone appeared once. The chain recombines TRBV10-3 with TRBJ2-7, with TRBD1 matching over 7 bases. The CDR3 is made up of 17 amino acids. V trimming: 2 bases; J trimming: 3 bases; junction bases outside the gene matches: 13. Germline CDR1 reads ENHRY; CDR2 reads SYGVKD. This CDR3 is CAISEDRVSRDFYEQYF. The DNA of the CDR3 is TGTGCCATCAGTGAGGACAGGGTCAGCCGCGATTTCTACGAGCAGTACTTC.

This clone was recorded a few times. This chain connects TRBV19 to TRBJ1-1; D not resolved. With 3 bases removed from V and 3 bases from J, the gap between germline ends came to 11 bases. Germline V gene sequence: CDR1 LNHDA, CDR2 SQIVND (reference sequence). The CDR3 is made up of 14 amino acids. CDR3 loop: CASSILAVDTEAFF. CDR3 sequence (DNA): TGTGCCAGTAGTATTTTGGCTGTGGACACTGAAGCTTTCTTT.

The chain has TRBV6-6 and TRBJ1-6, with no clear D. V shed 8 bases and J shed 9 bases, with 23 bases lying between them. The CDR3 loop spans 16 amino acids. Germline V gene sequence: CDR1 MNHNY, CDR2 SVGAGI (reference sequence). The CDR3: CASVFKLRLEGSPLHF. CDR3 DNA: TGTGCCAGCGTTTTCAAGCTACGCCTCGAGGGTTCACCCCTCCACTTT.

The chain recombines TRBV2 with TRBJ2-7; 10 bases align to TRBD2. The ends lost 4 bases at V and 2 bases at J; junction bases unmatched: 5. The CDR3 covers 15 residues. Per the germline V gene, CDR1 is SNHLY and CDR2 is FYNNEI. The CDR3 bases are TGTGCCAGCAGTGGTGAACTAGCGGGAACCTACGAGCAGTACTTC. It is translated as CASSGELAGTYEQYF.

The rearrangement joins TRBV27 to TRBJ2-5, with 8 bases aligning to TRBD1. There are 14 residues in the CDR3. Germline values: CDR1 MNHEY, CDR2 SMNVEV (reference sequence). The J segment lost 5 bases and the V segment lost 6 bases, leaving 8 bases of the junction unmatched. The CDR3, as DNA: TGTGCCAGCAGCTTGGACAGGGCATACGAGACCCAGTACTTC. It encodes CASSLDRAYETQYF.

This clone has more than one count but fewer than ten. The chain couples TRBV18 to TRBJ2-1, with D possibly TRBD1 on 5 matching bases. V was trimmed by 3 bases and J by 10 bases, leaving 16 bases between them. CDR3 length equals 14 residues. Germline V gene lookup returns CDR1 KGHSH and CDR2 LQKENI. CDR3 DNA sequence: TGTGCCAGCTCACCGCGGCAGGGTCTGGGGGAGCAGTTCTTC. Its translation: CASSPRQGLGEQFF.

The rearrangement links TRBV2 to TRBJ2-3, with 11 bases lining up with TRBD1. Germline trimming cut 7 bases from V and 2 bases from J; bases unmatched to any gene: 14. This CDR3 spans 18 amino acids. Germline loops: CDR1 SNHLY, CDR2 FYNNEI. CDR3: CASKGYLGQGAYTDTQYF. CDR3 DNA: TGTGCCAGCAAGGGCTACCTTGGACAGGGGGCTTACACAGATACGCAGTATTTT.

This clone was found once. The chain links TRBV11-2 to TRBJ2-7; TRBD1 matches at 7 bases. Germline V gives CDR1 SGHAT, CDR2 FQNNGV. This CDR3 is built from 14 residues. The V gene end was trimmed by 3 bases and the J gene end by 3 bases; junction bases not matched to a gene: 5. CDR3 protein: CASSLGQQHYEQYF. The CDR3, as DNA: TGTGCCAGCAGCTTGGGACAGCAGCACTACGAGCAGTACTTC.

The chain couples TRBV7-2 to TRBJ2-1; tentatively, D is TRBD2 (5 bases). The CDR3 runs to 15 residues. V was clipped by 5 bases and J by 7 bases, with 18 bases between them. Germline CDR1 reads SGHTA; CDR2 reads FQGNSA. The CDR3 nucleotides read TGTGCCAGCAGCATTACAAACGGGGTCCTAAATGAGCAGTTCTTC. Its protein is CASSITNGVLNEQFF.

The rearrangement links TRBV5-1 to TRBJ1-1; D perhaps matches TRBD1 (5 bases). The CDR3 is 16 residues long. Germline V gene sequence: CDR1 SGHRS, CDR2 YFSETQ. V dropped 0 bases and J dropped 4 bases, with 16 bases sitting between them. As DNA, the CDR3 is TGCGCCAGCAGCTTGGCCGGGGGAGGAATAGGCACTGAAGCTTTCTTT. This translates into CASSLAGGGIGTEAFF.

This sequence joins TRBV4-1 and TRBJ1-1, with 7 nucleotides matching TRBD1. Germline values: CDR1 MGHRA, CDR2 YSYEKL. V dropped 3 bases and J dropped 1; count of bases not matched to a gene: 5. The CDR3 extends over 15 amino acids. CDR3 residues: CASSHDRDPNTEAFF. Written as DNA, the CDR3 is TGCGCCAGCAGCCACGACAGGGACCCGAACACTGAAGCTTTCTTT.

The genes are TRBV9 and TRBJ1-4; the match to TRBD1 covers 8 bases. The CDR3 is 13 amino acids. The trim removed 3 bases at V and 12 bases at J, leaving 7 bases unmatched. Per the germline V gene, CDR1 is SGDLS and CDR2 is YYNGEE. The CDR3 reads CASSAGDRRELFF. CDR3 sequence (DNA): TGTGCCAGCAGCGCGGGGGACAGGAGGGAACTGTTTTTT.

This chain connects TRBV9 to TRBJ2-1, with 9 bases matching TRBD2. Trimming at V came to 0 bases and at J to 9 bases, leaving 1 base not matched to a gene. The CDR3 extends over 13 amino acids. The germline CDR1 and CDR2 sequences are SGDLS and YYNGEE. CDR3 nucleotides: TGTGCCAGCAGCGTAGCTAGCGGGGTTGAGCAGTTCTTC. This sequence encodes CASSVASGVEQFF.